This TCR beta chain was recorded in a study of OX40 agonist ivuxolimab in advanced cancers. Study conclusions and caveats: In general, CD8+ T cells held more expanded clones than CD4+ did, on average. It was not determined which antigens were specifically recognized by the peripheral T cells that had undergone clonal expansion.

This clone occurred once. Its antigen is still unknown. Profiled with immunoSEQ multiplex PCR; TCRdb holds only in-frame clones, not every one. Among about 58,000 clones listed, 75% to 90% were seen once. Germline CDR1 and CDR2: MNHEY and SMNVEV (reference sequence). V lost 0 bases to trimming and J lost 2 bases; unmatched junction nucleotides: 4. The CDR3 is made up of 15 amino acids. The V and J genes are TRBV27 and TRBJ2-7; the match to TRBD2 covers 7 bases. Sample: CD4+ or CD8+ T cells sorted from blood, taken in a trial of the OX40 agonist ivuxolimab. This TCR came from an adult with an advanced solid tumor such as melanoma, head and neck, liver or kidney cancer. CDR3 sequence: CASSLSGTIPYEQYF. DNA for the CDR3: TGTGCCAGCAGTTTATCTGGGACTATCCCCTACGAGCAGTACTTC.